This T cell receptor beta chain was recovered during a study of human T cells and chemical hapten exposure. The study's findings and limits: All donors were alopecia patients, so their immunity may differ from that of healthy people.

The germline V gene has CDR1 SGDLS and CDR2 YYNGEE. V lost 3 bases and J lost 8, with 6 bases in between. This CDR3 region has 11 residues. Unique molecular identifiers were affixed to discrete cDNA molecules within the library. Methods used by the authors: Ranging from roughly 23,224 to 690,600, TCR counts per sample had a median value of around 94,000. TCRdb passed the reads through MiXCR, listing each CDR3 protein once. Here the V and J calls rest on TCRdb's processing, not on the authors' analysis. The table lists about 570 distinct CDR3 sequences, around 70% of them singletons, with approximately 10% in the top ten. This clonotype has only a few counts. What it recognizes is unknown. As for treatment: therapeutic diphenylcyclopropenone sensitization with weekly scalp DPC.

The receptor was derived from an adult with alopecia areata. Some clones in this sample may be carry-over from other donors' samples. This table probably holds off-target reads from a library built for another chain. The chain is built from TRBV9 and TRBJ2-1, with TRBD2 as a possible D gene (5 bases). Sequenced here: whole blood, sampled before DPC sensitization or 2, 6, or about 24 weeks after (not recorded which). The CDR3 sequence is CASSASYEQFF. The DNA of the CDR3 is TGTGCCAGCAGCGCTAGCTATGAGCAGTTCTTC.